Following are 17 T cell receptor beta chains from one sample sequenced in a study of post-analysis software for immune sequencing data. General study points: Several TRBV segments, TRBV5-6, TRBV5-1 and TRBV20-1 among them, were found more frequent in patients than controls.

Their antigen targets remain unknown. Tagging with unique molecular identifiers was a feature of the TCR beta cDNA libraries. MiXCR was run by TCRdb on the PCR reads, yielding one entry per CDR3 protein. The sample contains 500,000 to 600,000 distinct CDR3 sequences, about 44% of which appear only once. The specimen was blood. These receptor sequences come from a girl between 5 and 17 years old with multiple sclerosis.

The chain carries TRBV10-3 and TRBJ1-1; tentatively, D is TRBD1 (5 bases). CDR3 length equals 15 residues. V was clipped by 2 bases and J by 3 bases, with 13 bases between them. Germline loops: CDR1 ENHRY, CDR2 SYGVKD. The CDR3 region has the DNA TGTGCCATCAGTGAGGAGACAGCGGGCGACACTGAAGCTTTCTTT. Its translation: CAISEETAGDTEAFF.

The J gene is TRBJ2-7, the V gene TRBV4-1; D is unresolved. This CDR3 contains 13 residues. V was cut by 3 bases and J by 3 bases, with 9 bases left in between. Germline CDR1 and CDR2: MGHRA and YSYEKL. The CDR3 sequence: CASSHERYYEQYF. CDR3 sequence (DNA): TGCGCCAGCAGCCATGAGAGGTACTACGAGCAGTACTTC.

This chain joins TRBV19 and TRBJ2-7, with D unclear. The germline V gene encodes CDR1 LNHDA and CDR2 SQIVND (reference sequence). Between the trimmed V and J ends, which lost 5 bases and 0 bases, there was a span of 11 bases. CDR3 length: 14 residues. CDR3 DNA: TGTGCCAGTAGTCGTGTGTTGAGCTCCTACGAGCAGTACTTC. Its protein product is CASSRVLSSYEQYF.

This chain uses TRBV12-3 or TRBV12-4 with TRBJ2-3; D gene unclear. The CDR3 loop spans 15 amino acids. V gave up 3 bases and J gave up 3 bases, with 13 bases separating them. CDR3 sequence: CASSFGSLRTDTQYF. CDR3 nucleotides: TGTGCCAGCAGTTTCGGCAGCCTTAGAACAGATACGCAGTATTTT.

V gene TRBV29-1 combines with J gene TRBJ2-3; TRBD1 is a possible D gene (5 bases). The V and J ends lost 4 bases and 4 bases respectively, with 9 bases between them. This CDR3 comprises 12 residues. Germline CDR1 is SQVTM and CDR2 is ANQGSEA. This CDR3 is CSVATGADTQYF. As DNA, the CDR3 is TGCAGCGTTGCCACAGGTGCAGATACGCAGTATTTT.

Only a few counts were recorded for this clonotype. The CDR3 nucleotides read TGTGCCAGCAGTTTGGACAGCTACGGTCCCACTGAAGCTTTCTTT. This codes for CASSLDSYGPTEAFF. The chain couples TRBV12-3 or TRBV12-4 to TRBJ1-1; D is perhaps TRBD1 (6 bases). Trimming left V 3 bases short and J 4 bases short, with 15 bases between. The CDR3 spans 15 residues.

This clonotype appeared a few times. This sequence joins TRBV3-1 and TRBJ2-7; D perhaps matches TRBD1 (5 bases). Germline CDR1 LGHDT, CDR2 YNNKEL (reference sequence). CDR3 length equals 15 residues. V shed 4 bases and J shed 5 bases, with 18 bases lying between them. The CDR3 nucleotides are TGTGCCAGCAGCCGGGCTCCGGCCGACAGCAACGAGCAGTACTTC. It is translated as CASSRAPADSNEQYF.

In this sample, this clonotype turned up a few times. The chain combines TRBV5-6 with TRBJ2-5; the D gene is possibly TRBD2 (6 bases). CDR1 is SGHDT and CDR2 is YYEEEE in the germline V gene. This CDR3 is 15 amino acids long. Between the trimmed V and J ends, which lost 0 bases and 3 bases, there was a span of 12 bases. The CDR3 nucleotides read TGTGCCAGCAGCTTGGCCGCGGGAAATAAAGAGACCCAGTACTTC. This encodes CASSLAAGNKETQYF.

V usage is TRBV4-2 and J usage is TRBJ2-1; 11 bases fit TRBD2. Germline loops: CDR1 LGHNA, CDR2 YNFKEQ. V was clipped by 0 bases and J by 0 bases; unmatched bases: 10. The CDR3 has 20 amino acids. The CDR3 DNA reads TGTGCCAGCAGCCAAGAAGGGCGACTAGCGGGGATTAGCTCCTACAATGAGCAGTTCTTC. This encodes CASSQEGRLAGISSYNEQFF.

The chain combines TRBV21-1 with TRBJ2-5; TRBD1 was called by the table and not checked on the DNA. TRBV21-1 corresponds to a pseudogene. CDR3 size: 16 residues. In nucleotides, the CDR3 is TGTGCCAGCAGCAAATGGGGGAACAGGGGCGGGGAGACCCAGTACTTC. The encoded protein is CASSKWGNRGGETQYF.

The rearrangement joins TRBV6-5 to TRBJ1-5, with D maybe TRBD1 (6 bases). The CDR3 sequence is 14 residues long. V was clipped by 8 bases and J by 6 bases, with 17 bases between them. CDR1 and CDR2 from the germline V gene are MNHEY and SVGAGI. The CDR3 DNA reads TGTGCCAGCGGGGGCCGGGGAGGCAGTCAGCCCCAGCATTTT. It translates to CASGGRGGSQPQHF.

The chain is built from TRBV20-1 and TRBJ2-7; 9 bases map to TRBD1. The CDR3 has 14 amino acids. The J segment lost 5 bases and the V segment lost 4 bases, leaving 9 bases of the junction unmatched. The germline V gene has CDR1 DFQATT and CDR2 SNEGSKA (reference sequence). The CDR3 DNA reads TGCAGTGCTACTCCGGGACAGGGTTTCCACGAGCAGTACTTC. Translated, it gives CSATPGQGFHEQYF.

This clonotype has a handful of counts. The CDR3 loop reads CASSLSMAGGNEQYF. The CDR3 DNA follows: TGTGCCAGCAGCTTATCTATGGCGGGAGGAAACGAGCAGTACTTC. V usage is TRBV7-9 and J usage is TRBJ2-7; 8 nucleotides agree with TRBD2. V was clipped by 2 bases and J by 5 bases; unmatched bases: 8. The CDR3 has 15 amino acids. Germline V gene sequence: CDR1 SEHNR, CDR2 FQNEAQ (reference sequence).

This rearrangement joins TRBV12-3 or TRBV12-4 to TRBJ2-7; TRBD2 agrees at 10 bases. The V gene end was trimmed by 6 bases and the J gene end by 0 bases; junction bases not matched to a gene: 2. CDR3 size: 14 residues. The CDR3 sequence is CASRIAGGSYEQYF. The CDR3 nucleotides are TGTGCCAGCAGGATAGCGGGAGGCTCCTACGAGCAGTACTTC.

The V and J genes are TRBV9 and TRBJ2-7, with 9 bases aligning to TRBD2. The CDR3 runs to 14 residues. Germline V gene lookup returns CDR1 SGDLS and CDR2 YYNGEE. V lost 3 bases, J lost 6 bases, and 7 bases stayed unmatched. Here the CDR3 reads CASSATGTSSEQYF. The CDR3 DNA reads as TGTGCCAGCAGCGCGACCGGGACTAGCTCCGAGCAGTACTTC.

V is TRBV6-2 or TRBV6-3 and J is TRBJ2-5; 7 nucleotides line up with TRBD1. Judging by the DNA end, TRBJ2-7 fits better; the J call may be wrong. This CDR3 contains 15 residues. Per the germline V gene, CDR1 is MNHEY and CDR2 is SVGEGT. The CDR3 is CASSYGRQGLNEQYF. CDR3 bases: TGTGCCAGCAGTTACGGGAGACAGGGTCTCAACGAGCAGTACTTC.

This clonotype has more than one count but fewer than ten. The rearrangement links TRBV14 to TRBJ2-1; 8 nucleotides align to TRBD1. This CDR3 has 19 residues. V lost 2 bases to trimming and J lost 3 bases; unmatched junction nucleotides: 15. The germline V gene has CDR1 SGHDN and CDR2 FVKESK. Written as DNA, the CDR3 is TGTGCCAGCAGCCAACCCACTAAAGTCAGGGGGCCATTCTACAATGAGCAGTTCTTC. Its protein product is CASSQPTKVRGPFYNEQFF.